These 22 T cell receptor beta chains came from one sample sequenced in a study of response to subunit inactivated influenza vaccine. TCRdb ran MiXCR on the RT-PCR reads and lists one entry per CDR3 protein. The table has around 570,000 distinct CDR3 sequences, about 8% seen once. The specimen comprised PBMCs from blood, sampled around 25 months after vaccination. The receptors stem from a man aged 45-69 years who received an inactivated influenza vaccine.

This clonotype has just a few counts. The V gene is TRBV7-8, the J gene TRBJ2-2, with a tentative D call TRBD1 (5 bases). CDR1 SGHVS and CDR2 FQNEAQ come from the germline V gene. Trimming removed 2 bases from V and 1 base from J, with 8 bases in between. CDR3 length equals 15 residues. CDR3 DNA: TGTGCCAGCAGCTTATACAGGTTGAACACCGGGGAGCTGTTTTTT. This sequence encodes CASSLYRLNTGELFF.

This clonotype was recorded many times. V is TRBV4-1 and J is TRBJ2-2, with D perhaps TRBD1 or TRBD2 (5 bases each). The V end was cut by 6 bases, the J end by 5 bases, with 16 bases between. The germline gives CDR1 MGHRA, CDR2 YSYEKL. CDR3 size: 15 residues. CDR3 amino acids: CASRQTRGRTGELFF. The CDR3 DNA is TGCGCCAGCAGGCAAACCCGGGGCCGGACCGGGGAGCTGTTTTTT.

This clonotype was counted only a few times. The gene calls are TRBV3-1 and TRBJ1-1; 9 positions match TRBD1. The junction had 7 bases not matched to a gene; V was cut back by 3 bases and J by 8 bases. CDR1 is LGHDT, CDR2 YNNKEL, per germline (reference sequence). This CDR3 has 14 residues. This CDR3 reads CASSQIQGATEAFF. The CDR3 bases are TGTGCCAGCAGCCAGATACAGGGGGCCACGGAAGCTTTCTTT. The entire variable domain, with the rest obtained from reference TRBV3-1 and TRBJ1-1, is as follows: DTAVSQTPKYLVTQMGNDKSIKCEQNLGHDTMYWYKQDSKKFLKIMFSYNNKELIINETVPNRFSPKSPDKAHLNLHINSLELGDSAVYFCASSQIQGATEAFFGQGTRLTVV.

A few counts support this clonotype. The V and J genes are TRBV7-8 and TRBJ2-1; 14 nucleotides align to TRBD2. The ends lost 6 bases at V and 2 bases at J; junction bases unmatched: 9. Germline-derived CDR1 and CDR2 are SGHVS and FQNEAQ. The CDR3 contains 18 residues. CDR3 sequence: CASRPGLAGVRTYNEQFF. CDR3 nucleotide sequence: TGTGCCAGCAGACCGGGACTAGCGGGAGTTAGGACCTACAATGAGCAGTTCTTC.

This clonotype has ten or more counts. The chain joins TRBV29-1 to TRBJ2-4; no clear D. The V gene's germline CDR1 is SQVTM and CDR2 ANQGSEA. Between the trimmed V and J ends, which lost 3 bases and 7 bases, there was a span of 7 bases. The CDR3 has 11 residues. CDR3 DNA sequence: TGCAGCGTTGACGTGCTGAACATTCAGTACTTC. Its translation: CSVDVLNIQYF.

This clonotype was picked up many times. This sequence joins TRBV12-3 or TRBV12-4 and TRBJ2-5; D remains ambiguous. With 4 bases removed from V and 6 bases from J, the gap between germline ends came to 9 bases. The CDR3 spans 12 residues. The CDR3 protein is CASSSAPQTQYF. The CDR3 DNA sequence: TGTGCCAGCAGTTCCGCCCCACAGACCCAGTACTTC.

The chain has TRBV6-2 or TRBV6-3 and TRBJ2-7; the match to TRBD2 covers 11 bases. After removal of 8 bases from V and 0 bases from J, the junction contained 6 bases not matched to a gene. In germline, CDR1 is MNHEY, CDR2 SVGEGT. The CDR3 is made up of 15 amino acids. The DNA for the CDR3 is TGTGCCAGCGGAGCGGGACTAGCGGTCTCCTACGAGCAGTACTTC. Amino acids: CASGAGLAVSYEQYF.

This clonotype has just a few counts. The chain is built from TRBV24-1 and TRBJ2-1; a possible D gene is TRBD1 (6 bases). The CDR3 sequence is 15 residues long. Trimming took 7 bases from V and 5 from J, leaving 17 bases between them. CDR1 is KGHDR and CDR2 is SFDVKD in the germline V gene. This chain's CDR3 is CATSVPTGKHNEQFF. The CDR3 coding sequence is TGTGCCACCAGCGTCCCAACAGGGAAGCACAATGAGCAGTTCTTC.

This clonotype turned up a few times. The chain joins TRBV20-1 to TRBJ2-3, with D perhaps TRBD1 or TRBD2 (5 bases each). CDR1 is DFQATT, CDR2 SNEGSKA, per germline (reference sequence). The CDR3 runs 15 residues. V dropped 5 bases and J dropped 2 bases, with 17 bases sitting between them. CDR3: CSAFGAFTPTDTQYF. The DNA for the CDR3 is TGCAGTGCTTTCGGGGCCTTTACCCCCACAGATACGCAGTATTTT.

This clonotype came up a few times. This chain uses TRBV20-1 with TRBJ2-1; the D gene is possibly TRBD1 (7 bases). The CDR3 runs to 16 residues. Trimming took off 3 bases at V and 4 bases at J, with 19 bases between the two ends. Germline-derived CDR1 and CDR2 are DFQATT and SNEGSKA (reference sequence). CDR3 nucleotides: TGCAGTGCTAGTAATATGGAGGGGGCGGATTACAATGAGCAGTTCTTC. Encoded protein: CSASNMEGADYNEQFF.

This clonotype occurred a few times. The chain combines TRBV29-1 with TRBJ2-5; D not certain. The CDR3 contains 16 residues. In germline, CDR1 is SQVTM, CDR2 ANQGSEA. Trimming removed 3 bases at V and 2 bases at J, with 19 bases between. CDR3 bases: TGCAGCGTTGATGGCGGCTCCCCTATGCCGCAAGAGACCCAGTACTTC. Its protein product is CSVDGGSPMPQETQYF.

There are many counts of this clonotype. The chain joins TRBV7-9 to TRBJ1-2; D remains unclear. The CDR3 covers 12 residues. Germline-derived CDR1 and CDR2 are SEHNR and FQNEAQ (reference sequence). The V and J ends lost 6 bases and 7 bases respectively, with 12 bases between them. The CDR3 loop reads CASRLSSGGYTF. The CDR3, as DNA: TGTGCCAGCAGGTTATCCTCCGGTGGCTACACCTTC. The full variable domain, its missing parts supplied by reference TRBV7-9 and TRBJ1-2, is DTGVSQNPRHKITKRGQNVTFRCDPISEHNRLYWYRQTLGQGPEFLTYFQNEAQLEKSRLLSDRFSAERPKGSFSTLEIQRTEQGDSAMYLCASRLSSGGYTFGSGTRLTVV.

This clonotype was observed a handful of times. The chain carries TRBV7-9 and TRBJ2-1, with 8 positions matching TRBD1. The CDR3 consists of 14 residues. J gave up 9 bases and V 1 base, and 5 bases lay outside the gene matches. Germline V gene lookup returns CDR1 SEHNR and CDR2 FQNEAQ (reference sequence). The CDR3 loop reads CASSLDYRGSEQFF. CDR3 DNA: TGTGCCAGCAGCTTAGACTACAGGGGGAGTGAGCAGTTCTTC.

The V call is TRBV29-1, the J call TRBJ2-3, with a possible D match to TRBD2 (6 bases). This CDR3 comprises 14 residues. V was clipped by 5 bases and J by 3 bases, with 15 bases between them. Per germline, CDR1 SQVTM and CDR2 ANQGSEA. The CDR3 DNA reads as TGCAGCGTTCGGCCCAACGGAGGGACAGATACGCAGTATTTT. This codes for CSVRPNGGTDTQYF.

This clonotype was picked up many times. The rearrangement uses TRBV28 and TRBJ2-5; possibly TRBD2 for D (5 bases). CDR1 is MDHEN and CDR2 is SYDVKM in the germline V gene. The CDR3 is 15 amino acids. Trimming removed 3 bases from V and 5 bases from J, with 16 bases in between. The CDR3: CASSLGDHSGETQYF. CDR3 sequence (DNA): TGTGCCAGCAGTTTGGGAGACCACTCTGGGGAGACCCAGTACTTC.

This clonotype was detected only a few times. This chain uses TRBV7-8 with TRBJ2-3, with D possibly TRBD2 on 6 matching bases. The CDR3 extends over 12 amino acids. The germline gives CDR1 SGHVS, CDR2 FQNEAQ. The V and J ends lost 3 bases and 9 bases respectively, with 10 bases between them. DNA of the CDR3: TGTGCCAGCAGCTTCACTAGCACCACGCAGTATTTT. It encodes CASSFTSTTQYF.

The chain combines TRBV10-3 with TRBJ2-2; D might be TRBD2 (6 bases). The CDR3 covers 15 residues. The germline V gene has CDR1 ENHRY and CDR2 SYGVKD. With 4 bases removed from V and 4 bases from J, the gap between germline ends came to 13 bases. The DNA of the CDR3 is TGTGCCATCAGTGCGCCTAGCGTGAGCACCGGGGAGCTGTTTTTT. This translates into CAISAPSVSTGELFF.

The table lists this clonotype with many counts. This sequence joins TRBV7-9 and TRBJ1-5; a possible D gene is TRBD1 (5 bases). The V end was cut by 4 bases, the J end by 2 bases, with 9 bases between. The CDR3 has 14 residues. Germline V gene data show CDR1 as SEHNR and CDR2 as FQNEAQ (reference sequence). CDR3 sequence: CASSSQGGNQPQHF. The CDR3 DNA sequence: TGTGCCAGCAGCTCCCAAGGGGGCAATCAGCCCCAGCATTTT. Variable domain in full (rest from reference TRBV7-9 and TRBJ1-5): DTGVSQNPRHKITKRGQNVTFRCDPISEHNRLYWYRQTLGQGPEFLTYFQNEAQLEKSRLLSDRFSAERPKGSFSTLEIQRTEQGDSAMYLCASSSQGGNQPQHFGDGTRLSIL.

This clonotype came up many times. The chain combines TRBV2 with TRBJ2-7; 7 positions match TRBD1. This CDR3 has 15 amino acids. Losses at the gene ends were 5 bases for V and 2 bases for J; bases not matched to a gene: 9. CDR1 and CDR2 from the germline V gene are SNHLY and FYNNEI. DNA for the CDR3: TGTGCCAGCAGTTACCGACAGGGAAGGACCTACGAGCAGTACTTC. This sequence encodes CASSYRQGRTYEQYF. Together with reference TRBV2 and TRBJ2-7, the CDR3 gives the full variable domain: EPEVTQTPSHQVTQMGQEVILRCVPISNHLYFYWYRQILGQKVEFLVSFYNNEISEKSEIFDDQFSVERPDGSNFTLKIRSTKLEDSAMYFCASSYRQGRTYEQYFGPGTRLTVT.

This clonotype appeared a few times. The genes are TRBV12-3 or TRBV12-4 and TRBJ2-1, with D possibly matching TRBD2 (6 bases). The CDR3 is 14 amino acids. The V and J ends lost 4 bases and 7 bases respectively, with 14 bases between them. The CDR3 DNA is TGTGCCAGCAGTTCCCCGGGACTTTTTAATGAGCAGTTCTTC. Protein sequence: CASSSPGLFNEQFF.

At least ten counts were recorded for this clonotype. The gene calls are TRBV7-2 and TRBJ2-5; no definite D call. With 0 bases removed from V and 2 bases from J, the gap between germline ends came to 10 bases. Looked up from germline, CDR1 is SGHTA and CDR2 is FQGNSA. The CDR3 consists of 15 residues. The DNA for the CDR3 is TGTGCCAGCAGCTTAGCGGTCAGCCCGCAAGAGACCCAGTACTTC. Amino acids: CASSLAVSPQETQYF.

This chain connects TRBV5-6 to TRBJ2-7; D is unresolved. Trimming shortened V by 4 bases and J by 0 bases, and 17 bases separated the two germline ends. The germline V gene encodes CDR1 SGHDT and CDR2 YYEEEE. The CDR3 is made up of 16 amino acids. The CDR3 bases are TGTGCCAGCAGCCCCCAGCTGGGCATCCGCTCCTACGAGCAGTACTTC. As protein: CASSPQLGIRSYEQYF.